This T cell receptor beta chain was profiled in a study of T cell responses to AZD1222 COVID-19 vaccine (dated by TCRdb to the early 2020s). Some background on the complete study: A total of over 230 trial participants underwent TCR sequencing, of whom about 210 had received two doses of AZD1222 and 26 had received two doses of the MenACWY control vaccine. Trial participants were enrolled by age into subgroups of 18-55, 56-69 and 70-plus years, and around 150, 28 and 57 TCR-sequenced participants, respectively, were included in these subgroups. What the work shows at the level of the full study, not this receptor alone: In the small 56-69-year group, the increase in depth fell short of significance, most likely because of low power. Most participants were white British and females outnumbered males, and the authors suggested that clonal diversity may have been underestimated. Conclusions about previously exposed vaccinees were limited because only six AZD1222 recipients were SARS-CoV-2 seropositive at baseline. Reportedly, close to half of the unique spike-specific TCRs recognized epitopes lying outside the regions that are mutated in the B.1.351 and B.1.1.7 variants. No day 14 peak-response samples were available, so repertoires were characterized only after the peak T cell response. A significant rise in spike-specific TCR breadth and depth was observed after two AZD1222 doses relative to day 0 and relative to MenACWY recipients. Vaccine-associated CD4 TCRs spanned the whole spike protein, with dominant responses in regions 160-218 and 743-854.

Per the publication, the time point label means: about 28 days (+/-7) after the second vaccine dose. Taken with the paper, the label for treatment or condition translates to: meningococcal conjugate vaccine given as trial control. The vaccinee samples were drawn from two UK trials, COV001 and COV002, one of which was a single-blind randomized controlled phase 2/3 trial testing AZD1222 (ChAdOx1 nCoV-19) in healthy adults. Trial participant PBMC samples were collected at day 0 and day 28 after the second dose for TCRbeta chain sequencing. The CDR3 regions of human TCRbeta chains were analyzed by immunosequencing. For the original study's pipeline: TCRs in the repertoires were compared against a reference library of SARS-CoV-2-specific TCRs that had been generated with the MIRA antigen-specificity platform. Breadth meant the fraction of unique TCRs that were SARS-CoV-2-associated, whereas depth meant the fraction of total T cells that were SARS-CoV-2-associated. Using the MIRA data, each spike-specific TCR was mapped to the spike region that the TCR reacts to and placed in a CD4 or CD8 class. Log10-transformed breadth and depth values were compared by one-way ANOVA with Sidak's multiple comparisons tests. TCRdb took this table from immuneACCESS and kept in-frame rearrangements with V and J called. Such tables lack part of the clones; where checked against another copy, unresolved V genes explain under half of the gap, and the rest is unexplained. For V, J and clone size, that table is used; D and trimming come from the DNA. The sample table records about 140,000 clones; less than 95% of these occur just once. The ten largest clones take up about 7.5% of the sample.

To note about this clone: Its antigen is still unknown. Per-base qualities were not stored, and no clone one base away is much larger.

Clipping removes 5 bases from V and 6 bases from J, with 8 as the unmatched junction base count. Based on the germline V gene (reference sequence), the CDR1 and CDR2 sequences are LNHDA and SQIVND. Counted from cysteine to phenylalanine, this CDR3 has 14 amino acids. Kept here is only the CDR3 DNA, which spans 42 bases and is read in frame from base 1. Recombination linked TRBV19 to TRBJ2-7, and 9 junction bases match TRBD1. The sample consisted of peripheral blood, taken 28 days after the second dose of the MenACWY control vaccine. The sequence derives from an adult who received the MenACWY meningococcal vaccine as a control. DNA sequence: TGTGCCAGTAGTCCGGACAGGGGAGCGTTCGAGCAGTACTTC. This translates into CASSPDRGAFEQYF.